The T cell receptor beta chain described here comes from a study of T cell repertoires in cytomegalovirus infection. Broader study findings: CMV-specific TCR beta clonotypes restricted by HLA-C were the ones dominating the ex vivo response.

TCRdb called the reads again in MiXCR, with one record for every CDR3 protein. The sample shows about 740,000 distinct CDR3 sequences, around 30% of them seen only once. Of note for this clonotype: Its antigen remains unknown.

Material: cultured PBMCs, obtained from culture after CMV antigen stimulation. This TCR was sampled from a human donor in good health (CMV status not recorded). Some clones in this sample may be carry-over from other donors' samples.

The DNA for the CDR3 is TGTGCCAGCAGTTACGGGGAGCTAGCGGCCGCTGAGCAGTTCTTC. Protein sequence: CASSYGELAAAEQFF. The chain employs TRBV6-2 or TRBV6-3 and TRBJ2-1; 7 nucleotides line up with TRBD2. Germline CDR1 is MNHEY and CDR2 is SVGEGT. V lost 2 bases, J lost 9 bases, and 10 bases stayed unmatched. The CDR3 has 15 amino acids.